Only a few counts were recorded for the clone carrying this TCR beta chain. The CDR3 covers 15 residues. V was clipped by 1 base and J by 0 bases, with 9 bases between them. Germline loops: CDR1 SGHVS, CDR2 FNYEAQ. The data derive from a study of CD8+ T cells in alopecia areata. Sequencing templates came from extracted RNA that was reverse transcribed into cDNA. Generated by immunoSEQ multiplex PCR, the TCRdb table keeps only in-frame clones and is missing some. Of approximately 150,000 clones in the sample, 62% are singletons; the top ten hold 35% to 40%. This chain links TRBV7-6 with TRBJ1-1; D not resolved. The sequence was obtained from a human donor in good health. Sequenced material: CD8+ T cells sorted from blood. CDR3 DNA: TGTGCCAGCAGCTTAGGCGACGGAATGAACACTGAAGCTTTCTTT. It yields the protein CASSLGDGMNTEAFF.